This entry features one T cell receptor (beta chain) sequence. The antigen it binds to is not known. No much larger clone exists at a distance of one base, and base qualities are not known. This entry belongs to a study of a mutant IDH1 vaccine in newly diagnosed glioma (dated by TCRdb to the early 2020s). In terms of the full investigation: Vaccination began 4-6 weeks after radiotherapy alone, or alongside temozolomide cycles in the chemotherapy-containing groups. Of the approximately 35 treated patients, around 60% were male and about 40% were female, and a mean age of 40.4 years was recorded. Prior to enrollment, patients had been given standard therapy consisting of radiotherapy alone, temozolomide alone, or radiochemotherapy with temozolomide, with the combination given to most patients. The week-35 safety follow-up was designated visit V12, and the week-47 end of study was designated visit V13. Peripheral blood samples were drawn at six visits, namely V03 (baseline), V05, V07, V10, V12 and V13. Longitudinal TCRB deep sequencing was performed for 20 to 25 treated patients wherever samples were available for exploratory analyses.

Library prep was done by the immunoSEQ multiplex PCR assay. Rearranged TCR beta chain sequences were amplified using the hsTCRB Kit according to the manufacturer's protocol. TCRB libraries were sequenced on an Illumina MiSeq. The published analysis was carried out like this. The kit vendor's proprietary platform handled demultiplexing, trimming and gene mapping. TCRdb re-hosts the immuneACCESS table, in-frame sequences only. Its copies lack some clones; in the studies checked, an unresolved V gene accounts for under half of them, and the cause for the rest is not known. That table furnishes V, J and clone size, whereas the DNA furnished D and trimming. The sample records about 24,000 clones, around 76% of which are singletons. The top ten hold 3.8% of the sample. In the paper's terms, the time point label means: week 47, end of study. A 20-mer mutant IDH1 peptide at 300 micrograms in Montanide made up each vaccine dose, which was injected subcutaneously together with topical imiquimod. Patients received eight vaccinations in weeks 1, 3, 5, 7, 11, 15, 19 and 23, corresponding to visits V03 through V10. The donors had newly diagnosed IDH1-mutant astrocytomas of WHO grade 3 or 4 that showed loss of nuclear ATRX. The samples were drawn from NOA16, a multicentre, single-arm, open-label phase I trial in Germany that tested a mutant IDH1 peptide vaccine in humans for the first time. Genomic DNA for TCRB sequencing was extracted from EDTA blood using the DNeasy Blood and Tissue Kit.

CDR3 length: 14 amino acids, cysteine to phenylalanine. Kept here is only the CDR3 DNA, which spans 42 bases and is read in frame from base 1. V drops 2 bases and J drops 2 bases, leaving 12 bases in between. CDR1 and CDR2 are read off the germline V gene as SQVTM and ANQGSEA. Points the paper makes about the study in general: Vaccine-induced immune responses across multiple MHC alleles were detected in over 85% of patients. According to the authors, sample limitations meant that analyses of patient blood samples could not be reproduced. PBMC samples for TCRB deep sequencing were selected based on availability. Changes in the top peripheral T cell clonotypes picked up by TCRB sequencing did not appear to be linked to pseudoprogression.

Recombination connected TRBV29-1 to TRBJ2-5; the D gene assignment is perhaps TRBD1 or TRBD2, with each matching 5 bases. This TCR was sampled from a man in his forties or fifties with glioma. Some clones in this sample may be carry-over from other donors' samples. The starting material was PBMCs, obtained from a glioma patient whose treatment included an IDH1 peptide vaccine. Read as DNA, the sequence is TGCAGCGTTGAACCAAGGGACCGTCAAGAGACCCAGTACTTC. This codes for CSVEPRDRQETQYF.